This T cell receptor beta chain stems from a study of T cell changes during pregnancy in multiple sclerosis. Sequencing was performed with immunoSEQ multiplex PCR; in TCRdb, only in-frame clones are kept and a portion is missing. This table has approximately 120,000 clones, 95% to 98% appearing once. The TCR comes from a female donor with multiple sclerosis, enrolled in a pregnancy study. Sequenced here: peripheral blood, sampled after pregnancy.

CDR3 DNA sequence: TGTGCCAGCAGCCAGACCGGGACCTACGAGCAGTACTTC. Protein: CASSQTGTYEQYF. The chain joins TRBV11-2 to TRBJ2-7; possibly TRBD2 for D (5 bases). Deletions cut 5 bases from V and 2 bases from J, with 10 bases between. The CDR3 totals 13 residues. The germline gives CDR1 SGHAT, CDR2 FQNNGV.